One and the same sample provided the 32 T cell receptor beta chains below, sequenced in a study of patients and donors after allogeneic stem cell transplantation. One entry per CDR3 protein results from TCRdb running MiXCR on the RT-PCR reads. The sample shows a few hundred thousand distinct CDR3 sequences, about 37% of them seen only once. Sequences were obtained from blood, either unsorted or a sorted T cell fraction (not recorded which). The receptors were sampled from a human donor who was either an allogeneic HSCT recipient or a stem cell or donor lymphocyte infusion donor (not recorded which). It is not recorded whose cells these are; they may come from a transplant donor.

A few counts support this clonotype. This chain joins TRBV7-2 and TRBJ1-2, with a tentative D call TRBD1 (5 bases). The CDR3 spans 13 residues. Germline values: CDR1 SGHTA, CDR2 FQGNSA. V shed 3 bases and J shed 4 bases, with 9 bases lying between them. The CDR3 DNA follows: TGTGCCAGCAGCTTGGGGCCTCTCTATGGCTACACCTTC. Protein: CASSLGPLYGYTF. Variable domain in full (rest from reference TRBV7-2 and TRBJ1-2): GAGVSQSPSNKVTEKGKDVELRCDPISGHTALYWYRQSLGQGLEFLIYFQGNSAPDKSGLPSDRFSAERTGGSVSTLTIQRTQQEDSAVYLCASSLGPLYGYTFGSGTRLTVV.

This clonotype was recorded a few times. The V gene is TRBV18, the J gene TRBJ2-7; D call uncertain. Trimming cost V 1 base and J 5 bases, with 12 bases left between them. The CDR3 loop spans 14 amino acids. Germline-derived CDR1 and CDR2 are KGHSH and LQKENI. The CDR3 region has the DNA TGTGCCAGCTCACCACTGGAAGAATCCCACGAGCAGTACTTC. This translates into CASSPLEESHEQYF.

The chain employs TRBV5-1 and TRBJ1-4; D unresolved. Per germline, CDR1 SGHRS and CDR2 YFSETQ. The CDR3 contains 13 residues. V lost 3 bases, J lost 5 bases, and 8 bases lay in between. The CDR3 DNA reads as TGCGCCAGCAGCTCCACGTTAAATGAAAAACTGTTTTTT. Encoded protein: CASSSTLNEKLFF.

The chain uses TRBV7-9 and TRBJ2-3, with D maybe TRBD2 (5 bases). Trimming stripped 2 bases from V and 2 bases from J, with 14 bases between. The CDR3 has 16 amino acids. Germline V gene data show CDR1 as SEHNR and CDR2 as FQNEAQ (reference sequence). The CDR3 protein is CASSLNRMRATDTQYF. The CDR3 region has the DNA TGTGCCAGCAGCTTAAACCGGATGAGGGCCACAGATACGCAGTATTTT.

The table lists this clonotype with a few counts. This chain links TRBV7-2 with TRBJ1-4; 7 bases line up with TRBD1. Trimming cost V 5 bases and J 8 bases; bases outside gene matches: 11. Germline CDR1 is SGHTA and CDR2 is FQGNSA. The CDR3 is 15 residues long. CDR3 protein: CASSKSGGNVEKLFF. The CDR3 region has the DNA TGTGCCAGCAGCAAATCAGGGGGAAATGTAGAAAAACTGTTTTTT.

The CDR3 region has the DNA TGTGCCAGCAGCTTCACCGGGACAGGGCGCAACGAGCAGTACTTC. Protein product: CASSFTGTGRNEQYF. V is TRBV7-9 and J is TRBJ2-7; TRBD1 agrees at 9 bases. This CDR3 is built from 15 residues. The V gene end was trimmed by 3 bases and the J gene end by 5 bases; junction bases not matched to a gene: 8. CDR1 and CDR2 from the germline V gene are SEHNR and FQNEAQ (reference sequence).

This sequence joins TRBV11-2 and TRBJ2-4; no reliable D call. V was shortened by 3 bases and J by 0 bases, with 9 bases between the two germline ends. This CDR3 spans 15 amino acids. Germline V gene sequence: CDR1 SGHAT, CDR2 FQNNGV. This chain's CDR3 is CASSLQGLAKNIQYF. CDR3 nucleotides: TGTGCCAGCAGCTTGCAAGGATTAGCCAAAAACATTCAGTACTTC.

The CDR3 reads CSVASNSGNQPQHF. The CDR3 DNA reads as TGCAGCGTTGCCTCAAACAGCGGCAATCAGCCCCAGCATTTT. The V gene is TRBV29-1, the J gene TRBJ1-5; no clear D gene. Deletions cut 4 bases from V and 2 bases from J, with 12 bases between. The CDR3 covers 14 residues. Germline CDR1 and CDR2: SQVTM and ANQGSEA.

The gene calls are TRBV7-6 and TRBJ1-4; no firm D call. V was trimmed by 5 bases and J by 8 bases, leaving 15 bases between them. Germline V lookup: CDR1 SGHVS, CDR2 FNYEAQ. The CDR3 sequence is 14 residues long. The CDR3 sequence: CASSKGRIREKLFF. CDR3 sequence (DNA): TGTGCCAGCAGCAAGGGCAGGATAAGGGAAAAACTGTTTTTT. Looking up the rest from reference TRBV7-6 and TRBJ1-4 gives the full variable domain: GAGVSQSPRYKVTKRGQDVALRCDPISGHVSLYWYRQALGQGPEFLTYFNYEAQQDKSGLPNDRFSAERPEGSISTLTIQRTEQRDSAMYRCASSKGRIREKLFFGSGTQLSVL.

The chain joins TRBV7-9 to TRBJ1-1; TRBD1 is a possible D gene (6 bases). Germline values: CDR1 SEHNR, CDR2 FQNEAQ (reference sequence). There are 13 residues in the CDR3. The V gene lost 2 bases and the J gene lost 8 bases, with 12 bases spanning the gap. The CDR3 loop is CASSLPHREEAFF. DNA of the CDR3: TGTGCCAGCAGCTTACCCCACAGGGAAGAAGCTTTCTTT.

This chain uses TRBV7-9 with TRBJ1-2; 9 bases fit TRBD1. With 5 bases clipped from V and 4 bases from J, the junction kept 5 bases outside the gene matches. Germline V gene data show CDR1 as SEHNR and CDR2 as FQNEAQ (reference sequence). The CDR3 is made up of 14 amino acids. For the CDR3, the DNA is TGTGCCAGCAGCCAGGACAGGGGAGGCTATGGCTACACCTTC. The encoded protein is CASSQDRGGYGYTF.

This clonotype was observed a few times. The chain is built from TRBV9 and TRBJ1-5, with D perhaps matching TRBD1 (5 bases). The V end lost 0 bases, the J end lost 4 bases, and 8 bases lay between the germline ends. This CDR3 comprises 14 residues. In germline, CDR1 is SGDLS, CDR2 YYNGEE. The CDR3 coding sequence is TGTGCCAGCAGCGTAGGGGGCGGAAATCAGCCCCAGCATTTT. It yields the protein CASSVGGGNQPQHF.

This clonotype was seen only a few times. The J gene is TRBJ1-1, the V gene TRBV4-1; no reliable D call. Germline CDR1 MGHRA, CDR2 YSYEKL. There are 12 residues in the CDR3. V was clipped by 3 bases and J by 3 bases, with 5 bases between them. The CDR3 spells CASSQLDTEAFF. CDR3 nucleotide sequence: TGCGCCAGCAGCCAGCTGGACACTGAAGCTTTCTTT.

The chain has TRBV6-5 and TRBJ1-6; 7 nucleotides match TRBD1. Germline CDR1 MNHEY, CDR2 SVGAGI. V was pared by 6 bases and J by 8 bases, with 10 bases of the junction left unmatched. The CDR3 spans 15 residues. The CDR3 loop reads CASRTETGVHSPLHF. Written as DNA, the CDR3 is TGTGCCAGCAGGACCGAAACAGGGGTTCATTCACCCCTCCACTTT.

This clonotype was counted a few times. The V gene is TRBV20-1, the J gene TRBJ1-6; D is unresolved. The V gene's germline CDR1 is DFQATT and CDR2 SNEGSKA (reference sequence). Trimming stripped 3 bases from V and 0 bases from J, with 6 bases between. The CDR3 loop spans 14 amino acids. The CDR3 DNA follows: TGCAGTGCTAGCCGTAGCTCCTATAATTCACCCCTCCACTTT. This encodes CSASRSSYNSPLHF.

This sequence joins TRBV6-6 and TRBJ1-5; D is uncertain. Germline V gene data show CDR1 as MNHNY and CDR2 as SVGAGI (reference sequence). V was shortened by 6 bases and J by 0 bases, with 15 bases between the two germline ends. CDR3 length equals 16 residues. CDR3 coding DNA: TGTGCCAGCAGGCGCTCCCGGGCATATAGCAATCAGCCCCAGCATTTT. Translation gives CASRRSRAYSNQPQHF.

This clonotype appeared many times. One end of the junction is discordant with germline, which a read error may explain. This chain joins TRBV10-2 and TRBJ1-5; the match to TRBD1 covers 8 bases. There are 14 residues in the CDR3. Germline V CDR1 and CDR2: WSHSY, SAAADI. The CDR3 sequence is CASSRTGSNQPQHF. The CDR3, as DNA: TGTGCCAGCAGCCGGACAGGGAGCAATCAGCCCCAGCATTTT.

This chain uses TRBV25-1 with TRBJ2-2; possibly TRBD1 for D (5 bases). In germline, CDR1 is MGHDK, CDR2 SYGVNS. This CDR3 comprises 16 residues. The V gene lost 1 base and the J gene lost 4 bases, with 13 bases spanning the gap. CDR3 bases: TGTGCCAGCAGTGAATGGTCAGGGATGGTCACCGGGGAGCTGTTTTTT. Translation gives CASSEWSGMVTGELFF.

This clonotype has a handful of counts. The V and J genes are TRBV28 and TRBJ1-1; D is possibly TRBD1 (6 bases). V lost 6 bases and J lost 7, with 21 bases in between. The CDR3 contains 15 residues. From germline, CDR1 is MDHEN and CDR2 SYDVKM. The CDR3 here is CASSPEGEGSFEAFF. In nucleotides, the CDR3 is TGTGCCAGCAGCCCCGAGGGGGAGGGAAGTTTTGAAGCTTTCTTT.

The chain uses TRBV20-1 and TRBJ1-2; a possible D gene is TRBD1 (5 bases). The CDR3 runs to 12 residues. With 3 bases removed from V and 4 bases from J, the gap between germline ends came to 9 bases. CDR1 and CDR2 from the germline V gene are DFQATT and SNEGSKA (reference sequence). Written as DNA, the CDR3 is TGCAGTGCTAGGGCTGGGGCCTATGGCTACACCTTC. Its translation: CSARAGAYGYTF.

This clonotype was detected a few times. CDR3: CASSRRTGDTEAFF. Written as DNA, the CDR3 is TGCGCCAGCAGCCGCCGGACAGGGGACACTGAAGCTTTCTTT. This chain uses TRBV4-1 with TRBJ1-1, with TRBD1 identical over 9 bases. The V gene end was trimmed by 4 bases and the J gene end by 3 bases; junction bases not matched to a gene: 3. The CDR3 consists of 14 residues. CDR1 and CDR2 (germline): MGHRA, YSYEKL.

This sequence joins TRBV18 and TRBJ1-1, with D unclear. This CDR3 is 12 amino acids long. Trimming cost V 3 bases and J 8 bases, with 10 bases left between them. Germline V gene lookup returns CDR1 KGHSH and CDR2 LQKENI. CDR3 in DNA: TGTGCCAGCTCACCCTGGGAACAGGAAGCTTTCTTT. It codes for CASSPWEQEAFF.

This clonotype came up a few times. This chain uses TRBV27 with TRBJ1-2; D gene ambiguous. Per germline, CDR1 MNHEY and CDR2 SMNVEV (reference sequence). The CDR3 is 13 residues long. Trimming removed 5 bases at V and 4 bases at J, with 11 bases between. The CDR3 here is CASSPTGIYGYTF. CDR3 nucleotide sequence: TGTGCCAGCAGTCCCACGGGAATCTATGGCTACACCTTC.

Only a few counts were recorded for this clonotype. The chain uses TRBV4-2 and TRBJ1-1; D possibly corresponds to TRBD1 (6 bases). CDR3 size: 13 residues. Trimming removed 4 bases from V and 6 bases from J, with 12 bases in between. Germline V gene data show CDR1 as LGHNA and CDR2 as YNFKEQ. This CDR3 reads CASSLVQGPEAFF. CDR3 DNA sequence: TGTGCCAGCAGCCTAGTACAGGGTCCTGAAGCTTTCTTT.

This clonotype was detected a few times. The chain links TRBV11-1 to TRBJ2-4; 8 nucleotides line up with TRBD1. The CDR3 runs to 17 residues. Germline V gives CDR1 SGHAT, CDR2 FQDESV (reference sequence). V lost 5 bases to trimming and J lost 0 bases; unmatched junction nucleotides: 9. CDR3 protein: CASSVGTGGVAKNIQYF. Written as DNA, the CDR3 is TGTGCCAGCAGCGTCGGGACAGGCGGGGTAGCCAAAAACATTCAGTACTTC.

CDR3 DNA: TGTGCCAGCAGCCAAGGAGGGGGGGCCTCCTACAATGAGCAGTTCTTC. Translated, it gives CASSQGGGASYNEQFF. The V gene is TRBV4-2, the J gene TRBJ2-1, with D perhaps matching TRBD2 (7 bases). Trimming took 1 base from V and 0 from J, leaving 10 bases between them. Germline V CDR1 and CDR2: LGHNA, YNFKEQ. The CDR3 is made up of 16 amino acids.

The J gene is TRBJ2-3, the V gene TRBV9; D may be TRBD1 (5 bases). CDR1 and CDR2 from the germline V gene are SGDLS and YYNGEE. Trimming cost V 4 bases and J 5 bases, with 8 bases left between them. The CDR3 spans 12 residues. CDR3 sequence: CASSRREDTQYF. CDR3 DNA sequence: TGTGCCAGCAGCCGCAGGGAAGATACGCAGTATTTT.

This clonotype was seen just once. The chain joins TRBV2 to TRBJ1-5; a possible D gene is TRBD1 (5 bases). Trimming took off 6 bases at V and 2 bases at J, with 11 bases between the two ends. There are 14 residues in the CDR3. Germline V lookup: CDR1 SNHLY, CDR2 FYNNEI. The DNA for the CDR3 is TGTGCCAGCAGAACCGCCAGGGGCAATCAGCCCCAGCATTTT. Its translation is CASRTARGNQPQHF.

This CDR3 reads CASSERPPAEPQHF. DNA of the CDR3: TGTGCCAGCAGTGAACGTCCACCCGCTGAGCCCCAGCATTTT. The chain has TRBV6-1 and TRBJ1-5, with D uncertain. The CDR3 totals 14 residues. Germline CDR1 MNHNS, CDR2 SASEGT. The V and J ends lost 2 bases and 8 bases respectively, with 13 bases between them.

The CDR3 nucleotides are TGTGCCAGCAGCTCCACTAACGGGAAACTGTTTTTT. Translation gives CASSSTNGKLFF. J is TRBJ1-4 and V is TRBV28, with no clear D. The CDR3 has 12 amino acids. The germline V and J ends were trimmed by 6 bases and 11 bases, with 13 bases remaining between them. The germline CDR1 and CDR2 sequences are MDHEN and SYDVKM.

The chain joins TRBV15 to TRBJ2-7; TRBD1 is a possible D gene (6 bases). Per the germline V gene, CDR1 is LNHNV and CDR2 is YYDKDF (reference sequence). V lost 0 bases, J lost 2 bases, and 11 bases lay in between. CDR3 size: 15 residues. The CDR3 here is CATSRDLGQAYEQYF. For the CDR3, the DNA is TGTGCCACCAGCAGAGATTTGGGACAAGCCTACGAGCAGTACTTC.

This clonotype was found a few times. This chain connects TRBV10-1 to TRBJ1-5; D gene unclear. Germline V CDR1 and CDR2: WNHNN, SYGVQD (reference sequence). This CDR3 spans 12 amino acids. V lost 0 bases, J lost 11 bases, and 8 bases lay in between. The chain's CDR3 is CASSESGPAQHF. As DNA, the CDR3 is TGCGCCAGCAGTGAGTCAGGCCCGGCCCAGCATTTT.